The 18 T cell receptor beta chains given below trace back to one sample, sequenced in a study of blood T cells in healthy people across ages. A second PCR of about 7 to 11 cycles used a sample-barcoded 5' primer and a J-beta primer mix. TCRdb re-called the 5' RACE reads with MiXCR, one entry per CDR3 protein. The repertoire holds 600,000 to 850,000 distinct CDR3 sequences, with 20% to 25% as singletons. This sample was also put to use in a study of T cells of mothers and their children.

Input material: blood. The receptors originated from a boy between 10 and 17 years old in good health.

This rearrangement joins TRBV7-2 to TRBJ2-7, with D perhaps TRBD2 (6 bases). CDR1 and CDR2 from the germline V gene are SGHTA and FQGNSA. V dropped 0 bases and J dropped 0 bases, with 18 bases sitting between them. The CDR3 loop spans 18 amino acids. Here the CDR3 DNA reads TGTGCCAGCAGCTTAGCTCTGGGCGGGGAACCACACTCCTACGAGCAGTACTTC. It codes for CASSLALGGEPHSYEQYF.

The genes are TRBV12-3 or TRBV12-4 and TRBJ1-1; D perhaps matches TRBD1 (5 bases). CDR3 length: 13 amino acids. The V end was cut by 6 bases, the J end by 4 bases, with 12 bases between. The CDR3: CASSKGAPTEAFF. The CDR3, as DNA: TGTGCCAGCAGCAAAGGGGCCCCCACTGAAGCTTTCTTT.

This CDR3 reads CSVEDGKNTEAFF. The CDR3 DNA is TGCAGCGTTGAAGATGGCAAGAACACTGAAGCTTTCTTT. V usage is TRBV29-1 and J usage is TRBJ1-1; D not certain. The germline gives CDR1 SQVTM, CDR2 ANQGSEA. The germline V and J ends were trimmed by 0 bases and 1 base, with 6 bases remaining between them. The CDR3 sequence is 13 residues long.

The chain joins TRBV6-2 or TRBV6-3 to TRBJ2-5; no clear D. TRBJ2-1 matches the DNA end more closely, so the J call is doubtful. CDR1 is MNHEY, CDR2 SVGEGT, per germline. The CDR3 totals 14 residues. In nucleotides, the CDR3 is TGTGCCAGCACCGCCTCCCTTATGGGCAATGAGCAGTTCTTC. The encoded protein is CASTASLMGNEQFF.

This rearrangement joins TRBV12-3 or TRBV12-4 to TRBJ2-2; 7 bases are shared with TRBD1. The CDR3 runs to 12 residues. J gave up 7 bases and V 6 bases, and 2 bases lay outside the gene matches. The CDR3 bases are TGTGCCAGCAGCCAGGGGGTCGGGGAGCTGTTTTTT. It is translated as CASSQGVGELFF.

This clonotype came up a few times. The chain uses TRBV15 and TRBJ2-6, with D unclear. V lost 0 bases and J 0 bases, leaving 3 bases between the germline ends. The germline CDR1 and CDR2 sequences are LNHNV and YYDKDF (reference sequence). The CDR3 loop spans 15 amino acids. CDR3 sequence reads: CATSRDISGANVLTF. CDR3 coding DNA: TGTGCCACCAGCAGAGATATCTCTGGGGCCAACGTCCTGACTTTC.

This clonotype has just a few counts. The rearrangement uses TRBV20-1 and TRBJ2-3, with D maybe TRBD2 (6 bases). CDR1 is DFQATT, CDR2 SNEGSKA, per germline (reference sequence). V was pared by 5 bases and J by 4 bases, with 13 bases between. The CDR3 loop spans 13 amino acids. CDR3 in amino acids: CSAGGAQADTQYF. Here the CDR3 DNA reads TGCAGTGCTGGCGGGGCTCAGGCAGATACGCAGTATTTT.

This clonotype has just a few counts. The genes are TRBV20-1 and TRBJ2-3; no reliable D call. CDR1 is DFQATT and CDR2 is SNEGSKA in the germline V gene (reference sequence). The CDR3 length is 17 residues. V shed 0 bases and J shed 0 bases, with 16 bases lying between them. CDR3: CSARDPQASPSTDTQYF. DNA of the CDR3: TGCAGTGCTAGAGATCCCCAGGCTTCCCCTAGCACAGATACGCAGTATTTT.

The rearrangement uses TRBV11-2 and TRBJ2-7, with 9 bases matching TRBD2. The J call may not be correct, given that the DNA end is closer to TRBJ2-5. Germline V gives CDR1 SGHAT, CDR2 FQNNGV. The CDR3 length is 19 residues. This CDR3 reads CASSLLTLSAGGTKGTQYF. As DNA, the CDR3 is TGTGCCAGCAGCTTACTAACCCTTTCAGCGGGGGGAACGAAAGGGACCCAGTACTTC.

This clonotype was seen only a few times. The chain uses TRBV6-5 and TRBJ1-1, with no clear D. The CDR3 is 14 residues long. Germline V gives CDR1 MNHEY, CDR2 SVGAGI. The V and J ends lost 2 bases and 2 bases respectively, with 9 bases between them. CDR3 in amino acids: CASSYMPTNTEAFF. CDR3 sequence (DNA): TGTGCCAGCAGTTACATGCCGACAAACACTGAAGCTTTCTTT.

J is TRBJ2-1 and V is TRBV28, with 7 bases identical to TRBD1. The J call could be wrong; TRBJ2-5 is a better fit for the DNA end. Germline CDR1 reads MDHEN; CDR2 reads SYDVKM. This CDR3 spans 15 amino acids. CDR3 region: CASSSRQGVQETQYF. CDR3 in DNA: TGTGCCAGCAGTTCCCGTCAGGGGGTCCAAGAGACCCAGTACTTC.

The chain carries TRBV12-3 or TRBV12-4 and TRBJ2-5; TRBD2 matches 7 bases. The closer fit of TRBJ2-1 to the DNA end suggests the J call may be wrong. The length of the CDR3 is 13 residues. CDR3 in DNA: TGTGCCAGCAGTCTCCGGGAGGTGGCCGAGCAGTTCTTC. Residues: CASSLREVAEQFF.

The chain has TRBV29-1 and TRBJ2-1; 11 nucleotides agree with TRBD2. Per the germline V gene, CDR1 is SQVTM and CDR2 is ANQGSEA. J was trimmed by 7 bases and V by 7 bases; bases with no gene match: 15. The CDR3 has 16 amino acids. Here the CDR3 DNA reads TGCAGCGCCTTACCCCATAGCGGGAGGGCCCCAAATGAGCAGTTCTTC. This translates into CSALPHSGRAPNEQFF.

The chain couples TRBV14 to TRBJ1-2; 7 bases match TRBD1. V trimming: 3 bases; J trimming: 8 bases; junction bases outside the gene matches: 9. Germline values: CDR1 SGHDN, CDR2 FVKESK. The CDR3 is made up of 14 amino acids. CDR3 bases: TGTGCCAGCAGCCATTCGTCCAGGGGGTACGGCTACACCTTC. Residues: CASSHSSRGYGYTF. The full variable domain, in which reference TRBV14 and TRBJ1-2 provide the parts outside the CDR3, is EAGVTQFPSHSVIEKGQTVTLRCDPISGHDNLYWYRRVMGKEIKFLLHFVKESKQDESGMPNNRFLAERTGGTYSTLKVQPAELEDSGVYFCASSHSSRGYGYTFGSGTRLTVV.

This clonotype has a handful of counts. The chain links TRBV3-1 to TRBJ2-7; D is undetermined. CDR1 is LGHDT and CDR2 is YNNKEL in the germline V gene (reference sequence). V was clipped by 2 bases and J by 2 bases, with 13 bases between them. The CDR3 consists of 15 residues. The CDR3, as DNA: TGTGCCAGCAGCCAAAGCCCGCAGCTTCCCTACGAGCAGTACTTC. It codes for CASSQSPQLPYEQYF.

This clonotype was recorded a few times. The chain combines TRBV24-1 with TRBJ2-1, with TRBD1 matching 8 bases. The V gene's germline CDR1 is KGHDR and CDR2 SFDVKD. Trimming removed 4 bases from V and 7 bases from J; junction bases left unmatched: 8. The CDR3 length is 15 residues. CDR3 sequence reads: CATSETGVGANEQFF. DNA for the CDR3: TGTGCCACCAGTGAGACAGGGGTGGGGGCAAATGAGCAGTTCTTC.

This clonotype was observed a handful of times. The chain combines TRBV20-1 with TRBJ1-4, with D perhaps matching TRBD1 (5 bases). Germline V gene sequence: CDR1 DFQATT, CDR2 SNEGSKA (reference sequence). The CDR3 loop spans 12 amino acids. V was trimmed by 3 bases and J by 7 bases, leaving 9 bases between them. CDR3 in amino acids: CSASRQGEKLFF. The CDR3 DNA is TGCAGTGCTAGTCGGCAGGGTGAAAAACTGTTTTTT.

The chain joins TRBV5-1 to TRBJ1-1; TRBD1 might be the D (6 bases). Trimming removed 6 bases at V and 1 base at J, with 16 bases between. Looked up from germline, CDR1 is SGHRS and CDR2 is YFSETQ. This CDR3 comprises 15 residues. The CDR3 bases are TGCGCCAGCAAAGCCCCCGGACAGACGAACACTGAAGCTTTCTTT. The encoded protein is CASKAPGQTNTEAFF.